The entry below gives a single T cell receptor (beta chain) sequence along with its context. Its antigen is currently unknown. From germline, CDR1 is MDHEN and CDR2 SYDVKM. The V and J ends lost 8 bases and 4 bases respectively, with 9 bases between them. The CDR3 consists of 11 residues. The sample is drawn from a study of response to subunit inactivated influenza vaccine. TCRdb re-called the RT-PCR reads with MiXCR, one entry per CDR3 protein. This sample yields about 700,000 distinct CDR3 sequences, of which approximately 15% are seen a single time; less than 7% belongs to the top ten. Study results and caveats: Only a handful of new T cells, the authors suggested, are recruited with each seasonal influenza vaccination.

Material: PBMCs from blood, obtained less than 15 days before vaccination. The TCR sequence derives from a man aged 45-65 years who received an inactivated influenza vaccine. The chain combines TRBV28 with TRBJ2-7; D ambiguous. The CDR3 coding sequence is TGTGCCAGCGGTCTCAGGTACGAGCAGTACTTC. This encodes CASGLRYEQYF.